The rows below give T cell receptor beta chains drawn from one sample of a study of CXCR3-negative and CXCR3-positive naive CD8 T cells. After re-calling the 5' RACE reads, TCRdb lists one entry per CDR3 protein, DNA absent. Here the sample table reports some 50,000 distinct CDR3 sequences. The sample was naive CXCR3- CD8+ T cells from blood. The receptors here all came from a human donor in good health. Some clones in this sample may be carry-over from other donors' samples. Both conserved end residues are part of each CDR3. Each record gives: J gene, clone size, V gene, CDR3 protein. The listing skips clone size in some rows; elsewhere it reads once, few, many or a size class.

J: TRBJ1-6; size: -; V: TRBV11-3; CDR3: CASSSGPRLSNSPLHF
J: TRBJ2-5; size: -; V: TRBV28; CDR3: CASSETSLEETQYF
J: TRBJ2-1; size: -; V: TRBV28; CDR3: CASSPQVRVTTFGEQFF
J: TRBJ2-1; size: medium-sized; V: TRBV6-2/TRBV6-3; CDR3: CASTLQFASGRLARDNEQFF
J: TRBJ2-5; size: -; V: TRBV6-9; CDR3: CASSYPPKFYEETQYF
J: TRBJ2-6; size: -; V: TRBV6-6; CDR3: CASSFEGSGANVLTF
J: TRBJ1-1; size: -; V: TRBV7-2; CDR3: CASRENTEAFF
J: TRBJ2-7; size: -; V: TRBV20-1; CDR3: CSARGSGAIPEQYF
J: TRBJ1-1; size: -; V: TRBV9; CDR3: CASHRVSDTEAFF
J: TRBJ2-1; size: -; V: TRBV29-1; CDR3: CSVDPLVTGLSNEQFF
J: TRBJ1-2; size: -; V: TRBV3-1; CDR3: CASSPGWGRYGYTF
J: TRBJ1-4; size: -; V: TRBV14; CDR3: CASSQERFEKLFF
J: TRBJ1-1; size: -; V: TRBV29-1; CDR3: CSAKYPYASFEAFF
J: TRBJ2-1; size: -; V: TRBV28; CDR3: CASSSLDFPNNEQFF
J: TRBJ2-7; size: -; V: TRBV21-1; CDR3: CAGQNRGHYEQYF
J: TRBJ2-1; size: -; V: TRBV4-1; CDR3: CASDTDGDPGNEQFF
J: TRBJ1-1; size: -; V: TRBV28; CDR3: CASSYLTTGSTEAFF
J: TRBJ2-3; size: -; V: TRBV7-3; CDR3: CASSSARADTQYF
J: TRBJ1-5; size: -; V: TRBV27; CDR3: CASSPGTGIQPQHF
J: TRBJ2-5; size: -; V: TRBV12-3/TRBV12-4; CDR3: CASSHAGTSGGQTQYF
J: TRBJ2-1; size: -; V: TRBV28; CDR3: CASMEVGGIEQFF
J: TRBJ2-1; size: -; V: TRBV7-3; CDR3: CASSSLAGSSYNEQFF
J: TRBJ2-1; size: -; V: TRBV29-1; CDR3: CSVDVPLGNEQFF
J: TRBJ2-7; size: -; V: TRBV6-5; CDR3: CASSPGLEGGEQYF
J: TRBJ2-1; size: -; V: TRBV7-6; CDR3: CASSDGAGKAYNEQFF
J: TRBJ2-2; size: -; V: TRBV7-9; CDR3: CASSYPGTGETGELFF
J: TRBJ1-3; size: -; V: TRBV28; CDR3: CASRPPRRSSGNTIYF
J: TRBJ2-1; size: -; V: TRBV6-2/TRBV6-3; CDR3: CASGPDWGNEQFF
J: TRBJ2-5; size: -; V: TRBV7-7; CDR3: CASRWTSGGGDQETQYF
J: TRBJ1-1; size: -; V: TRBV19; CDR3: CASSILQGKTEAFF
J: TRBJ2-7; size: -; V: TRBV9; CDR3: CASSVVPDYEQYF
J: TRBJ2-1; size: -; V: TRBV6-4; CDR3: CASSDSLVGPDEQFF
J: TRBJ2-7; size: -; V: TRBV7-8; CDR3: CASSPYWTGNEQYF
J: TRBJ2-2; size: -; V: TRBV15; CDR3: CATSSPGGRTGELFF
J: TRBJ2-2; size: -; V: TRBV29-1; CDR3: CSVVQGGTGELFF
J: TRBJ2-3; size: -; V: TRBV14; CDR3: CASSQVLDTQYF
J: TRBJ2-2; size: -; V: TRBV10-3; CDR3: CAISEHGDQRTGELFF
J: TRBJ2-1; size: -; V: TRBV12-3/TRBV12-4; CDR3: CASSQTSGAYNEQFF
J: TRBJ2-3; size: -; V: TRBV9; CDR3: CASSAVGFTDTQYF
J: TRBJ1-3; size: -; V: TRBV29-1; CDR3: CSVAGGTGNTIYF
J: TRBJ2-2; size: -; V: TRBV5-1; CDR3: CASSLDGTSGVGGELFF
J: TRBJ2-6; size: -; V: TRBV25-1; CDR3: CASSAGAGANVLTF
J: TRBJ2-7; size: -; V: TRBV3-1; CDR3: CASSPDPHLYEQYF
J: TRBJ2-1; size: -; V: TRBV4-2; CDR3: CASSQEDRGRFNEQFF
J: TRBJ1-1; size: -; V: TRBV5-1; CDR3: CASSPRGGGTEAFF
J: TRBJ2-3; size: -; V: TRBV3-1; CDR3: CASSQDAGGSDTQYF
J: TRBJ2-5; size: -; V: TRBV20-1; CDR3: CSARSDYSSQETQYF